Listed here are 31 T cell receptor beta chains from one sample, sequenced in a study of T-cell memory formation after mild COVID-19. One entry per CDR3 protein results from TCRdb running MiXCR on the 5' RACE reads. This table holds 150,000 to 200,000 distinct CDR3 sequences, roughly 15% found once. What was sequenced was PBMCs or a T cell subset sorted from them (not recorded which). The source of these receptors is an adult woman who had mild COVID-19 (a few samples of this study predate the infection). Cell type and time point are not known.

V and J are TRBV5-1 and TRBJ1-5; D ambiguous. V lost 4 bases, J lost 9 bases, and 8 bases lay in between. This CDR3 has 11 amino acids. Germline assignment: CDR1 SGHRS and CDR2 YFSETQ. The CDR3 DNA sequence: TGCGCCAGCAGCCCGTGCTGGCCCCAGCATTTT. This sequence encodes CASSPCWPQHF.

The chain is built from TRBV10-3 and TRBJ2-5; perhaps TRBD2 as D (5 bases). Germline V CDR1 and CDR2: ENHRY, SYGVKD. Trimming took off 8 bases at V and 2 bases at J, with 12 bases between the two ends. This CDR3 spans 13 amino acids. CDR3 DNA: TGTGCCATCCAAGGGAGTAATCAAGAGACCCAGTACTTC. It is translated as CAIQGSNQETQYF.

This clonotype has a count of ten or more. The V gene is TRBV11-3, the J gene TRBJ2-7; D remains ambiguous. The germline V and J ends were trimmed by 5 bases and 2 bases, with 13 bases remaining between them. CDR1 SGHNT and CDR2 YENEEA come from the germline V gene. The CDR3 is 14 amino acids. CDR3 region: CASSQRQLPYEQYF. The CDR3 coding sequence is TGTGCCAGCAGCCAGAGGCAACTTCCCTACGAGCAGTACTTC.

This clonotype occurred many times. The chain combines TRBV6-5 with TRBJ2-1, with 9 bases that match TRBD2. The germline V gene has CDR1 MNHEY and CDR2 SVGAGI. V was pared by 6 bases and J by 6 bases, with 15 bases of the junction left unmatched. The CDR3 contains 17 residues. The chain's CDR3 is CASRQGLAPGESNEQFF. The CDR3 nucleotides are TGTGCCAGCAGACAGGGACTAGCTCCGGGAGAGTCCAATGAGCAGTTCTTC.

In this sample, this clonotype turned up a few times. The V gene is TRBV6-2 or TRBV6-3, the J gene TRBJ2-1; possibly TRBD1 or TRBD2 for D (5 bases each). The CDR3 runs to 13 residues. Trimming took 6 bases from V and 2 from J, leaving 8 bases between them. CDR1 is MNHEY, CDR2 SVGEGT, per germline. In nucleotides, the CDR3 is TGTGCCAGCAGCCCGGGACCCTACAATGAGCAGTTCTTC. Its protein is CASSPGPYNEQFF.

The chain carries TRBV19 and TRBJ2-7; D ambiguous. The V end was cut by 3 bases, the J end by 0 bases, with 12 bases between. The CDR3 has 15 amino acids. Germline V CDR1 and CDR2: LNHDA, SQIVND (reference sequence). CDR3 residues: CASSMSSKSSYEQYF. The CDR3, as DNA: TGTGCCAGTAGTATGAGTTCCAAAAGCTCCTACGAGCAGTACTTC.

This clonotype has a handful of counts. This sequence joins TRBV20-1 and TRBJ2-3; 9 bases agree with TRBD2. Germline loops: CDR1 DFQATT, CDR2 SNEGSKA (reference sequence). This CDR3 contains 17 residues. After removal of 2 bases from V and 1 base from J, the junction contained 10 bases not matched to a gene. As DNA, the CDR3 is TGCAGTGCTAGAAACGGCGGGAGGGCCTTCCGCACAGATACGCAGTATTTT. This translates into CSARNGGRAFRTDTQYF.

The chain has TRBV6-5 and TRBJ1-1, with a weak D call TRBD1 (5 bases). The CDR3 has 16 residues. The germline V and J ends were trimmed by 2 bases and 6 bases, with 19 bases remaining between them. Germline V gene sequence: CDR1 MNHEY, CDR2 SVGAGI. This CDR3 is CASSYASLGVNAEAFF. CDR3 coding DNA: TGTGCCAGCAGTTACGCCTCCTTGGGGGTGAATGCTGAAGCTTTCTTT.

This chain uses TRBV5-1 with TRBJ2-5; TRBD2 is a possible D gene (6 bases). Trimming took 3 bases from V and 0 from J, leaving 21 bases between them. The CDR3 runs 18 residues. Germline V gene sequence: CDR1 SGHRS, CDR2 YFSETQ. The CDR3 region is CASSSYGGGTAYQETQYF. CDR3 in DNA: TGCGCCAGCAGCTCATATGGCGGCGGGACGGCCTACCAAGAGACCCAGTACTTC.

On this clonotype: At one boundary the junction diverges from the germline segment, which might be a read error. This chain links TRBV7-9 with TRBJ1-2; D not certain. CDR1 is SEHNR and CDR2 is FQNEAQ in the germline V gene (reference sequence). The CDR3 contains 12 residues. CDR3 in amino acids: CASSSVHWMAFF. CDR3 DNA: TGTGCCAGCAGCTCTGTACACTGGATGGCTTTCTTC. The full variable domain, in which reference TRBV7-9 and TRBJ1-2 provide the parts outside the CDR3, is DTGVSQNPRHKITKRGQNVTFRCDPISEHNRLYWYRQTLGQGPEFLTYFQNEAQLEKSRLLSDRFSAERPKGSFSTLEIQRTEQGDSAMYLCASSSVHWMAFFGSGTRLTVV.

The sample holds many counts of this clonotype. This chain uses TRBV7-2 with TRBJ2-1, with D maybe TRBD2 (6 bases). Germline V gene sequence: CDR1 SGHTA, CDR2 FQGNSA. The CDR3 sequence is 15 residues long. V shed 5 bases and J shed 3 bases, with 14 bases lying between them. The CDR3 here is CASSPRTTVYNEQFF. CDR3 DNA: TGTGCCAGCAGCCCTCGGACTACCGTCTACAATGAGCAGTTCTTC.

The chain recombines TRBV18 with TRBJ1-6, with TRBD1 identical over 10 bases. Trimming removed 6 bases from V and 10 bases from J; junction bases left unmatched: 15. The CDR3 runs to 17 residues. Germline V gene data show CDR1 as KGHSH and CDR2 as LQKENI. CDR3 amino acids: CASSSGDRGPSVSPLHF. The CDR3 region has the DNA TGTGCCAGCTCGTCTGGGGACAGGGGCCCATCGGTCTCACCCCTCCACTTT. Full variable domain (remainder filled in from reference TRBV18 and TRBJ1-6): NAGVMQNPRHLVRRRGQEARLRCSPMKGHSHVYWYRQLPEEGLKFMVYLQKENIIDESGMPKERFSAEFPKEGPSILRIQQVVRGDSAAYFCASSSGDRGPSVSPLHFGNGTRLTVT.

This chain links TRBV10-3 with TRBJ2-1, with unresolved D. Germline CDR1 and CDR2: ENHRY and SYGVKD. The germline V and J ends were trimmed by 2 bases and 5 bases, with 13 bases remaining between them. The CDR3 totals 15 residues. CDR3 DNA: TGTGCCATCAGTGAGGGGGATACTGGAAACAATGAGCAGTTCTTC. It yields the protein CAISEGDTGNNEQFF.

The chain is built from TRBV10-3 and TRBJ2-7; 8 nucleotides align to TRBD1. From germline, CDR1 is ENHRY and CDR2 SYGVKD. The CDR3 is made up of 12 amino acids. V gave up 8 bases and J gave up 7 bases; unmatched junction bases: 7. The CDR3: CAIGQGAGEQYF. CDR3 DNA: TGTGCCATCGGTCAGGGGGCTGGAGAGCAGTACTTC.

The V call is TRBV14, the J call TRBJ2-7; 7 nucleotides line up with TRBD1. Germline CDR1 and CDR2: SGHDN and FVKESK. The ends lost 2 bases at V and 3 bases at J; junction bases unmatched: 4. The CDR3 runs 14 residues. This CDR3 is CASSQWGQIYEQYF. CDR3 DNA sequence: TGTGCCAGCAGCCAATGGGGACAGATCTACGAGCAGTACTTC.

The chain carries TRBV6-2 or TRBV6-3 and TRBJ2-2; D is undetermined. Per germline, CDR1 MNHEY and CDR2 SVGEGT. The V end lost 4 bases, the J end lost 0 bases, and 3 bases lay between the germline ends. This CDR3 has 13 residues. DNA of the CDR3: TGTGCCAGCAGTTTTACGAACACCGGGGAGCTGTTTTTT. It encodes CASSFTNTGELFF.

The chain uses TRBV25-1 and TRBJ1-2; D not certain. Per germline, CDR1 MGHDK and CDR2 SYGVNS. V lost 3 bases, J lost 11 bases, and 7 bases lay in between. This CDR3 contains 10 residues. The CDR3 here is CASSDGYYTF. The CDR3 region has the DNA TGTGCCAGCAGTGATGGGTATTACACCTTC.

This clonotype was recorded at least ten times. The chain is built from TRBV5-6 and TRBJ2-3, with 11 positions matching TRBD2. CDR3 length equals 17 residues. V shed 2 bases and J 3 bases; nucleotides not matched to a gene: 8. The germline V gene has CDR1 SGHDT and CDR2 YYEEEE. DNA for the CDR3: TGTGCCAGCAGCTTAAAAACCGGGACTAGCGGAACAGATACGCAGTATTTT. As protein: CASSLKTGTSGTDTQYF.

The gene calls are TRBV20-1 and TRBJ2-2; D tentatively reads TRBD1 or TRBD2 (5 bases each). V was pared by 6 bases and J by 6 bases, with 26 bases between. The germline CDR1 and CDR2 sequences are DFQATT and SNEGSKA (reference sequence). The CDR3 spans 17 residues. The CDR3 sequence: CSATPYRDQRGAGELFF. CDR3 coding DNA: TGCAGTGCGACGCCGTACCGGGACCAAAGGGGCGCCGGGGAGCTGTTTTTT.

This sequence joins TRBV7-2 and TRBJ2-1; 13 bases line up with TRBD2. The length of the CDR3 is 18 residues. Per the germline V gene, CDR1 is SGHTA and CDR2 is FQGNSA. Trimming removed 0 bases from V and 4 bases from J; junction bases left unmatched: 6. CDR3 region: CASSLAGTSGKVYNEQFF. CDR3 nucleotides: TGTGCCAGCAGCTTAGCGGGGACTAGCGGGAAAGTTTACAATGAGCAGTTCTTC.

This clonotype was seen only a few times. In DNA, the CDR3 is TGCAGCGGCTCTTCGGGGATGCCCTTGTCCGGGGCTGAAGCTTTCTTT. Protein sequence: CSGSSGMPLSGAEAFF. This rearrangement joins TRBV29-1 to TRBJ1-1, with D hard to call. From germline, CDR1 is SQVTM and CDR2 ANQGSEA. V was shortened by 7 bases and J by 6 bases, with 27 bases between the two germline ends. The CDR3 loop spans 16 amino acids.

This chain joins TRBV7-6 and TRBJ2-7; D uncertain. Trimming pared 1 base from V and 2 bases from J, leaving 9 bases between. Germline V gene data show CDR1 as SGHVS and CDR2 as FNYEAQ. CDR3 size: 14 residues. CDR3: CASSLGAVPYEQYF. The CDR3 nucleotides are TGTGCCAGCAGCTTAGGTGCCGTACCCTACGAGCAGTACTTC.

This clonotype was counted between two and nine times. This chain connects TRBV6-6 to TRBJ2-7, with D possibly being TRBD1 (5 bases). From germline, CDR1 is MNHNY and CDR2 SVGAGI (reference sequence). V lost 5 bases and J 2 bases, leaving 22 bases between the germline ends. The CDR3 runs 17 residues. The CDR3 spells CASSQSDQGLGPYEQYF. The CDR3 nucleotides read TGTGCCAGCAGTCAATCCGACCAGGGTCTCGGACCCTACGAGCAGTACTTC.

The chain recombines TRBV5-1 with TRBJ2-2, with 7 bases aligning to TRBD1. J lost 6 bases, V lost 4 bases, and 0 bases had no gene match. Germline V gene sequence: CDR1 SGHRS, CDR2 YFSETQ. The CDR3 is made up of 12 amino acids. This CDR3 is CASSDRAGELFF. In nucleotides, the CDR3 is TGCGCCAGCAGCGACAGGGCCGGGGAGCTGTTTTTT.

This clonotype has only one observation. The V call is TRBV7-9, the J call TRBJ2-1, with D maybe TRBD2 (6 bases). The ends were cut back, 5 bases at V and 6 bases at J, with 14 bases in the middle. Germline CDR1 reads SEHNR; CDR2 reads FQNEAQ (reference sequence). The CDR3 runs to 14 residues. The CDR3 nucleotides read TGTGCCAGCAGCCTCCTCGGGAGTACCAATGAGCAGTTCTTC. It encodes CASSLLGSTNEQFF.

This clonotype was seen a handful of times. V is TRBV5-1 and J is TRBJ1-1; 8 bases are shared with TRBD1. Germline V gene data show CDR1 as SGHRS and CDR2 as YFSETQ. This CDR3 has 16 residues. Losses at the gene ends were 4 bases for V and 6 bases for J; bases not matched to a gene: 14. CDR3 in DNA: TGCGCCAGCAGCGATGACCTGGGACAGGCCTCTTCTGAAGCTTTCTTT. Translated: CASSDDLGQASSEAFF.

This clonotype was seen a handful of times. The CDR3 reads CASRDRVFGEQYF. The CDR3 nucleotides are TGTGCCAGCAGGGACAGGGTATTTGGCGAGCAGTACTTC. The chain employs TRBV6-5 and TRBJ2-7, with TRBD1 identical over 8 bases. Germline V CDR1 and CDR2: MNHEY, SVGAGI. V gave up 6 bases and J gave up 6 bases; unmatched junction bases: 7. The CDR3 has 13 amino acids.

The chain joins TRBV27 to TRBJ2-7; 7 bases are a match to TRBD2. The CDR3 is 15 amino acids. The V gene's germline CDR1 is MNHEY and CDR2 SMNVEV (reference sequence). The J segment lost 0 bases and the V segment lost 7 bases, leaving 9 bases of the junction unmatched. For the CDR3, the DNA is TGTGCCAGCACCCTCCGGGAGGTCCACTCCTACGAGCAGTACTTC. This codes for CASTLREVHSYEQYF.

The table lists this clonotype with a few counts. This chain joins TRBV7-2 and TRBJ1-2, with TRBD1 matching over 9 bases. The CDR3 loop spans 17 amino acids. Trimming removed 4 bases from V and 3 bases from J; junction bases left unmatched: 12. Germline-derived CDR1 and CDR2 are SGHTA and FQGNSA. The CDR3 DNA follows: TGTGCCAGCAGCTCAATTCCCGGGACAGGGATTGACTATGGCTACACCTTC. It codes for CASSSIPGTGIDYGYTF.

This clonotype was picked up a small number of times. The chain joins TRBV12-3 or TRBV12-4 to TRBJ1-5, with D unresolved. The CDR3 totals 15 residues. V lost 7 bases and J lost 5, with 18 bases in between. The CDR3 DNA reads TGTGCCAGCACCTCATTCCGGGCGCGCGATCAGCCCCAGCATTTT. It encodes CASTSFRARDQPQHF.

The chain has TRBV12-3 or TRBV12-4 and TRBJ1-5, with D tentatively TRBD1 (5 bases). Trimming removed 2 bases from V and 2 bases from J, with 16 bases in between. The CDR3 length is 17 residues. The DNA for the CDR3 is TGTGCCAGCAGTTTATCCCAGGGCGTGGGGGGCAATCAGCCCCAGCATTTT. It specifies CASSLSQGVGGNQPQHF.